The 31 T cell receptor beta chains presented below share a single source sample, sequenced in a study of Ad26.COV2.S vaccination and SARS-CoV-2 variants. The treatment: some 20 received Ad26.COV2.S at low or high dose, single or two shots; 5 received placebo; per-sample allocation not given. Repertoires come from day 63 after the first vaccine or placebo injection. The protocol was immunoSEQ multiplex PCR, while the TCRdb copy is restricted to in-frame clones and leaves out a portion. Of roughly 240,000 clones in the sample, 88% were seen once. Here the sequenced sample was peripheral blood, taken in a trial of Ad26.COV2.S vaccine versus placebo. The source is a person between 18 and 65 years old who received the Ad26.COV2.S COVID-19 vaccine or a placebo.

This chain connects TRBV30 to TRBJ2-7; D may be TRBD2 (5 bases). Germline assignment: CDR1 GTSNPN and CDR2 SVGIG (reference sequence). Between the trimmed V and J ends, which lost 5 bases and 1 base, there was a span of 15 bases. The CDR3 has 14 amino acids. CDR3 sequence (DNA): TGTGCCTGGGCCACGGGAACTGGGTCCTACGAGCAGTACTTC. Protein sequence: CAWATGTGSYEQYF.

The CDR3 sequence is CASTPLQGFGYGYTF. CDR3 nucleotides: TGTGCCAGCACCCCTCTACAGGGGTTTGGCTATGGCTACACCTTC. The chain has TRBV27 and TRBJ1-2; 7 bases are a match to TRBD1. There are 15 residues in the CDR3. The V segment lost 7 bases and the J segment 4 bases; nucleotides outside the gene matches: 12. Germline lookup yields CDR1 MNHEY and CDR2 SMNVEV (reference sequence).

Relative to its sample, this clone is medium-sized. This sequence joins TRBV27 and TRBJ1-4; the D is unclear. This CDR3 comprises 15 residues. Between the trimmed V and J ends, which lost 6 bases and 8 bases, there was a span of 19 bases. CDR1 is MNHEY, CDR2 SMNVEV, per germline (reference sequence). CDR3 coding DNA: TGTGCCAGCAGCCCGACCCTATTCCACGGCGAAAAACTGTTTTTT. Its protein product is CASSPTLFHGEKLFF. Full variable domain (remainder filled in from reference TRBV27 and TRBJ1-4): EAQVTQNPRYLITVTGKKLTVTCSQNMNHEYMSWYRQDPGLGLRQIYYSMNVEVTDKGDVPEGYKVSRKEKRNFPLILESPSPNQTSLYFCASSPTLFHGEKLFFGSGTQLSVL.

V and J are TRBV29-1 and TRBJ1-5, with 7 bases identical to TRBD1. The CDR3 spans 20 residues. Trimming cost V 0 bases and J 0 bases; bases outside gene matches: 17. In germline, CDR1 is SQVTM, CDR2 ANQGSEA. The CDR3 is CSVEDPLGGPLGHSNQPQHF. CDR3 sequence (DNA): TGCAGCGTTGAAGACCCCCTAGGGGGCCCACTAGGACATAGCAATCAGCCCCAGCATTTT.

The chain combines TRBV27 with TRBJ2-7, with D perhaps matching TRBD1 (5 bases). The germline V gene encodes CDR1 MNHEY and CDR2 SMNVEV (reference sequence). Trimming shortened V by 5 bases and J by 0 bases, and 11 bases separated the two germline ends. This CDR3 is built from 14 residues. CDR3 protein: CASSRQISSYEQYF. The CDR3, as DNA: TGTGCCAGCAGTCGACAGATTAGCTCCTACGAGCAGTACTTC.

In this sample, this clone turned up a few times. The same CDR3 is also encoded by other DNA sequences in this sample. The chain uses TRBV7-2 and TRBJ1-5; D perhaps matches TRBD1 (6 bases). The length of the CDR3 is 14 residues. CDR1 and CDR2 (germline): SGHTA, FQGNSA. Trimming removed 1 base at V and 6 bases at J, with 10 bases between. The CDR3 DNA reads TGTGCCAGCAGCTTAGTTAAGGGGGGTCAGCCCCAGCATTTT. Its translation: CASSLVKGGQPQHF. The full variable domain, in which reference TRBV7-2 and TRBJ1-5 provide the parts outside the CDR3, is GAGVSQSPSNKVTEKGKDVELRCDPISGHTALYWYRQSLGQGLEFLIYFQGNSAPDKSGLPSDRFSAERTGGSVSTLTIQRTQQEDSAVYLCASSLVKGGQPQHFGDGTRLSIL.

V and J are TRBV30 and TRBJ1-1; TRBD1 matches 8 bases. This CDR3 contains 13 residues. The germline CDR1 and CDR2 sequences are GTSNPN and SVGIG (reference sequence). The J segment lost 1 base and the V segment lost 5 bases, leaving 3 bases of the junction unmatched. CDR3 DNA sequence: TGTGCCTGGGCGACAGGGGCGAACACTGAAGCTTTCTTT. This translates into CAWATGANTEAFF.

This chain joins TRBV19 and TRBJ2-7, with D perhaps being TRBD1 or TRBD2 (5 bases each). Trimming stripped 5 bases from V and 1 base from J, with 9 bases between. The CDR3 runs 13 residues. CDR1 is LNHDA and CDR2 is SQIVND in the germline V gene (reference sequence). The CDR3 sequence: CASSGGPSYEQYF. CDR3 DNA: TGTGCCAGTAGTGGGGGACCGTCCTACGAGCAGTACTTC.

This chain connects TRBV28 to TRBJ2-7, with a tentative D call TRBD1 (5 bases). The CDR3 runs to 12 residues. The germline gives CDR1 MDHEN, CDR2 SYDVKM. V lost 3 bases and J lost 6, with 9 bases in between. The CDR3 spells CASSFQGSEQYF. Here the CDR3 DNA reads TGTGCCAGCAGTTTCCAGGGTTCCGAGCAGTACTTC.

CDR3 sequence reads: CATSSETGTDTQYF. The CDR3, as DNA: TGTGCCACCAGCAGTGAGACAGGCACAGATACGCAGTATTTT. The genes are TRBV15 and TRBJ2-3; possible D gene TRBD1, 5 bases. The CDR3 has 14 amino acids. The V end was cut by 3 bases, the J end by 1 base, with 8 bases between. Germline CDR1 is LNHNV and CDR2 is YYDKDF (reference sequence).

The genes are TRBV9 and TRBJ1-3, with D perhaps matching TRBD1 (5 bases). The CDR3 runs 16 residues. Germline lookup yields CDR1 SGDLS and CDR2 YYNGEE. Trimming cost V 4 bases and J 1 base, with 15 bases left between them. The CDR3 coding sequence is TGTGCCAGCAGCTCTCGGTGGGGCGTTTCTGGAAACACCATATATTTT. Translating gives CASSSRWGVSGNTIYF.

This chain joins TRBV6-2 or TRBV6-3 and TRBJ1-1; D perhaps matches TRBD1 (5 bases). V was cut by 6 bases and J by 2 bases, with 10 bases left in between. CDR3 length equals 13 residues. CDR1 MNHEY and CDR2 SVGEGT come from the germline V gene. In nucleotides, the CDR3 is TGTGCCAGCAGCGAGGGGATCAACACTGAAGCTTTCTTT. It yields the protein CASSEGINTEAFF.

The V gene is TRBV9, the J gene TRBJ2-1, with 8 bases identical to TRBD1. Germline V gene sequence: CDR1 SGDLS, CDR2 YYNGEE. V lost 3 bases, J lost 9 bases, and 8 bases stayed unmatched. The CDR3 is 14 residues long. The CDR3 loop reads CASSEDRGRGEQFF. CDR3 in DNA: TGTGCCAGCAGCGAAGACAGGGGTCGGGGTGAGCAGTTCTTC.

The V gene is TRBV5-4, the J gene TRBJ2-1; 8 bases are shared with TRBD1. Germline CDR1 is SGHNT and CDR2 is YYREEE (reference sequence). This CDR3 comprises 14 residues. J was trimmed by 7 bases and V by 2 bases; bases with no gene match: 5. This CDR3 reads CASSLPGQENEQFF. The CDR3 DNA sequence: TGTGCCAGCAGCTTACCGGGACAGGAGAATGAGCAGTTCTTC.

This clone appeared once. The V call is TRBV12-3 or TRBV12-4, the J call TRBJ2-2, with TRBD1 matching 7 bases. The CDR3 has 13 amino acids. With V trimmed by 6 bases and J by 5 bases, 3 bases remained unmatched. The CDR3: CASSRQGTGELFF. The CDR3 nucleotides are TGTGCCAGCAGCCGACAGGGTACCGGGGAGCTGTTTTTT.

The chain has TRBV7-9 and TRBJ2-5; TRBD2 aligns across 8 bases. The CDR3 sequence is 15 residues long. The germline CDR1 and CDR2 sequences are SEHNR and FQNEAQ (reference sequence). J lost 2 bases, V lost 0 bases, and 2 bases had no gene match. Written as DNA, the CDR3 is TGTGCCAGCAGCTTAGCGACGGGAGGGCAAGAGACCCAGTACTTC. Amino acids: CASSLATGGQETQYF.

The chain links TRBV3-1 (or the pseudogene TRBV3-2) to TRBJ2-3; 10 nucleotides line up with TRBD2. Per germline, CDR1 LGHDT and CDR2 YNNKEL (reference sequence). The CDR3 runs to 17 residues. Losses at the gene ends were 4 bases for V and 4 bases for J; bases not matched to a gene: 11. CDR3 bases: TGTGCCAGCAGCCTCCCTCAGCGGGAGGGCCCCGCAGATACGCAGTATTTT. Protein sequence: CASSLPQREGPADTQYF.

This rearrangement joins TRBV10-3 to TRBJ2-1; 10 bases fit TRBD1. The CDR3 spans 16 residues. Germline V gene sequence: CDR1 ENHRY, CDR2 SYGVKD. The trim removed 2 bases at V and 7 bases at J, leaving 8 bases unmatched. CDR3 nucleotides: TGTGCCATCAGTGAGATGGTTGGGACAGGGGTAAATGAGCAGTTCTTC. The encoded protein is CAISEMVGTGVNEQFF.

The chain is built from TRBV28 and TRBJ2-1, with 7 bases fitting TRBD2. This CDR3 is 15 amino acids long. V gave up 1 base and J gave up 9 bases; unmatched junction bases: 9. Germline V CDR1 and CDR2: MDHEN, SYDVKM. CDR3 sequence (DNA): TGTGCCAGCAGTTTATCGGGGCGGGAGTATCGTGAGCAGTTCTTC. Amino acid sequence: CASSLSGREYREQFF.

In its sample, this clone was seen once. DNA for the CDR3: TGTGCCAGCAGCTTGGGGGTCGGGGGCGGCAATCAGCCCCAGCATTTT. Translated: CASSLGVGGGNQPQHF. The chain has TRBV5-5 and TRBJ1-5; a possible D gene is TRBD1 (6 bases). The V end was cut by 0 bases, the J end by 2 bases, with 12 bases between. The germline gives CDR1 SGHKS, CDR2 YYEKEE (reference sequence). CDR3 size: 16 residues.

The rearrangement joins TRBV28 to TRBJ2-6; D gene unclear. The V gene lost 10 bases and the J gene lost 0 bases, with 13 bases spanning the gap. CDR1 MDHEN and CDR2 SYDVKM come from the germline V gene. The CDR3 is made up of 15 amino acids. The CDR3 DNA is TGTGCCATCGACTTAGGGATCTCTGGGGCCAACGTCCTGACTTTC. Its protein is CAIDLGISGANVLTF. Full variable domain (rest looked up from reference TRBV28 and TRBJ2-6): DVKVTQSSRYLVKRTGEKVFLECVQDMDHENMFWYRQDPGLGLRLIYFSYDVKMKEKGDIPEGYSVSREKKERFSLILESASTNQTSMYLCAIDLGISGANVLTFGAGSRLTVL.

V and J are TRBV9 and TRBJ2-7; D perhaps matches TRBD2 (5 bases). V gave up 0 bases and J gave up 4 bases, with 11 bases separating them. Germline lookup yields CDR1 SGDLS and CDR2 YYNGEE. The CDR3 consists of 14 residues. CDR3 amino acids: CASSVAGISYEQYF. The DNA for the CDR3 is TGTGCCAGCAGCGTAGCCGGGATTTCATACGAGCAGTACTTC.

This chain uses TRBV19 with TRBJ2-3; 11 bases align to TRBD1. V shed 10 bases, J shed 2 bases, and the junction held 5 bases outside the gene matches. The CDR3 runs to 14 residues. Germline lookup yields CDR1 LNHDA and CDR2 SQIVND (reference sequence). Here the CDR3 DNA reads TGTGCCACCCGAGGACAGGGGGCCACAGATACGCAGTATTTT. This gives the protein CATRGQGATDTQYF.

The rearrangement links TRBV5-1 to TRBJ2-3, with TRBD1 matching 10 bases. The CDR3 is 15 amino acids. CDR1 SGHRS and CDR2 YFSETQ come from the germline V gene. V shed 5 bases, J shed 0 bases, and the junction held 3 bases outside the gene matches. CDR3: CASRRDRGSTDTQYF. CDR3 DNA sequence: TGCGCCAGCAGACGGGACAGGGGTAGCACAGATACGCAGTATTTT.

The chain links TRBV4-1 to TRBJ2-2; 7 bases agree with TRBD2. The CDR3 covers 17 residues. The J segment lost 0 bases and the V segment lost 7 bases, leaving 11 bases of the junction unmatched. Germline assignment: CDR1 MGHRA and CDR2 YSYEKL. CDR3 loop: CASTPRVTSPNTGELFF. CDR3 bases: TGCGCCAGCACCCCAAGGGTGACTAGCCCGAACACCGGGGAGCTGTTTTTT.

The chain joins TRBV18 to TRBJ1-4; weak D call: TRBD1 (6 bases). CDR1 is KGHSH, CDR2 LQKENI, per germline. V was clipped by 5 bases and J by 7 bases, with 8 bases between them. This CDR3 has 12 residues. Here the CDR3 reads CASSLQGEKLFF. CDR3 nucleotide sequence: TGTGCCAGCTCATTACAGGGTGAAAAACTGTTTTTT.

The V gene is TRBV28, the J gene TRBJ2-7, with D perhaps TRBD1 or TRBD2 (5 bases each). CDR1 and CDR2 from the germline V gene are MDHEN and SYDVKM. V lost 3 bases and J 4 bases, leaving 13 bases between the germline ends. CDR3 length: 14 residues. The CDR3: CASSFGTPRYEQYF. The DNA of the CDR3 is TGTGCCAGCAGTTTCGGGACCCCTAGGTACGAGCAGTACTTC.

V gene TRBV5-4 combines with J gene TRBJ2-3; D perhaps matches TRBD1 (5 bases). V was shortened by 1 base and J by 0 bases, with 6 bases between the two germline ends. CDR3 size: 14 residues. CDR1 and CDR2 from the germline V gene are SGHNT and YYREEE (reference sequence). In DNA form, the CDR3 reads TGTGCCAGCAGCTTGCAGGGTAGCACAGATACGCAGTATTTT. Translating it yields CASSLQGSTDTQYF.

CDR3 sequence reads: CASRPRGRGYTF. The CDR3 DNA sequence: TGTGCCAGCAGGCCCCGGGGTCGTGGCTACACCTTC. The chain employs TRBV5-4 and TRBJ1-2; D unresolved. This CDR3 has 12 residues. Trimming left V 5 bases short and J 7 bases short, with 12 bases between. Germline V gene sequence: CDR1 SGHNT, CDR2 YYREEE (reference sequence).

J is TRBJ1-5 and V is TRBV7-2; TRBD1 might be the D (5 bases). The CDR3 runs 15 residues. V was trimmed by 4 bases and J by 6 bases, leaving 16 bases between them. From germline, CDR1 is SGHTA and CDR2 FQGNSA. CDR3 coding DNA: TGTGCCAGCAGCTCATTAACCGGGGGGGGTCAGCCCCAGCATTTT. It is translated as CASSSLTGGGQPQHF.

V and J are TRBV4-2 and TRBJ1-2, with a weak D call TRBD1 (6 bases). The V gene's germline CDR1 is LGHNA and CDR2 YNFKEQ. The CDR3 totals 11 residues. V gave up 9 bases and J gave up 8 bases, with 13 bases separating them. This chain's CDR3 is CARGGRRGYTF. CDR3 bases: TGTGCCAGGGGGGGCAGGCGGGGCTACACCTTC.